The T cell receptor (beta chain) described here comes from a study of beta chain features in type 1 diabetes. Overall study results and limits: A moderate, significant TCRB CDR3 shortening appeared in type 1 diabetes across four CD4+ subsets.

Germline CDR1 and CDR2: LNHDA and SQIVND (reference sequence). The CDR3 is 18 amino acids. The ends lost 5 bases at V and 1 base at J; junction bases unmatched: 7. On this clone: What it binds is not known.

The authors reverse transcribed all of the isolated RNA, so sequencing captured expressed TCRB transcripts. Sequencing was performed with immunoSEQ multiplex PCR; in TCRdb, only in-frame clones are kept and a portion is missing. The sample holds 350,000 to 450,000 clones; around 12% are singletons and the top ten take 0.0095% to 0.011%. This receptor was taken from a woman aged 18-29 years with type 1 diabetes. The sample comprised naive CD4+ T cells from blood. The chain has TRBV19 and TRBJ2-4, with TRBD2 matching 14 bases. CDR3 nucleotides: TGTGCCAGTAGTTCGAGGACTAGCGGGGGGTTGGCCAAAAACATTCAGTACTTC. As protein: CASSSRTSGGLAKNIQYF.